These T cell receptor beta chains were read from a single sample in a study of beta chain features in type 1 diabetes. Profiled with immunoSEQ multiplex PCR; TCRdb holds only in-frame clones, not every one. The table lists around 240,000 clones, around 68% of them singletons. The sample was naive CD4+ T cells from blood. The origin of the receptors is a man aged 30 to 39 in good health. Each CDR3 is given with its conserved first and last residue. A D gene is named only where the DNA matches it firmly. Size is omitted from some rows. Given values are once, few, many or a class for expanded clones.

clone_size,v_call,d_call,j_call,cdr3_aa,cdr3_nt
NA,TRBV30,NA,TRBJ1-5,CAWSSGGYSNQPQHF,TGTGCCTGGAGTAGTGGGGGTTATAGCAATCAGCCCCAGCATTTT
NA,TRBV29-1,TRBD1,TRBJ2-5,CSVEPTGVGETQYF,TGCAGCGTTGAACCCACAGGGGTCGGAGAGACCCAGTACTTC
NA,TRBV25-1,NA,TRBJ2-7,CASSGVREQYF,TGTGCCAGCAGTGGGGTGAGGGAGCAGTACTTC
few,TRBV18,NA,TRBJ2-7,CASSPSRAHEQYF,TGTGCCAGCTCACCATCAAGGGCCCACGAGCAGTACTTC
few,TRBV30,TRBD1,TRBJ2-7,CAGLTGSDYEQYF,TGTGCCGGACTGACAGGGAGTGACTACGAGCAGTACTTC
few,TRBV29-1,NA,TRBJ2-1,CSVEDTRPREQFF,TGCAGCGTTGAAGATACAAGGCCTCGGGAGCAGTTCTTC
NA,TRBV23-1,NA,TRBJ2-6,CASSQSMRSSLLTF,TGCGCCAGCAGTCAATCGATGCGGTCGTCCCTCCTGACTTTC
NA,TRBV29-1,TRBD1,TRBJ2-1,CSVYTGGFDNEQFF,TGCAGCGTTTACACAGGGGGCTTTGACAATGAGCAGTTCTTC
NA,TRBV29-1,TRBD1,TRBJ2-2,CSVGTGFPGELFF,TGCAGCGTAGGGACAGGGTTCCCCGGGGAGCTGTTTTTT
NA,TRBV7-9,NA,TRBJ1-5,CASSRAGGNQPQHF,TGTGCCAGCAGTAGGGCCGGGGGCAATCAGCCCCAGCATTTT
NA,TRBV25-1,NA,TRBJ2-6,CASSRQKQGANVLTF,TGTGCCAGCAGTCGACAAAAACAAGGGGCCAACGTCCTGACTTTC
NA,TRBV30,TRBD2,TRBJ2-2,CAWRPGGGTGELFF,TGTGCCTGGAGGCCCGGCGGGGGCACCGGGGAGCTGTTTTTT
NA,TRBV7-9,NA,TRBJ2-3,CASSFRDLYF,TGTGCCAGCAGCTTCCGGGACCTGTATTTT
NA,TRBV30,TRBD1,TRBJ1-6,CAWKWRGPPSPLHF,TGTGCCTGGAAATGGAGGGGGCCGCCTTCACCCCTCCACTTT
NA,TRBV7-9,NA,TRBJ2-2,CASSPPTGELFF,TGTGCCAGCAGCCCCCCCACCGGGGAGCTGTTTTTT
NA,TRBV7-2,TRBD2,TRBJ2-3,CASSWTSGTDTQYF,TGTGCCAGCAGCTGGACTAGCGGAACAGATACGCAGTATTTT
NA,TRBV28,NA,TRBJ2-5,CASSLSAAEAQYF,TGTGCCAGCAGTTTATCGGCGGCTGAGGCCCAGTACTTC
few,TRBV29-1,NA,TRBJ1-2,CSVEAVQYGYTF,TGCAGCGTTGAAGCGGTACAATATGGCTACACCTTC
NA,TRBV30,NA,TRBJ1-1,CVRRQAYTTEAFF,TGTGTCCGTCGACAGGCGTATACAACCGAAGCTTTCTTT
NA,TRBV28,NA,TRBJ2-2,CASSLAGELFF,TGTGCCAGCAGTTTAGCCGGGGAGCTGTTTTTT
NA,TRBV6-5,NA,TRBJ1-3,CASSRPPDAGNTIYF,TGTGCCAGCAGCCGGCCTCCCGACGCGGGAAACACCATATATTTT
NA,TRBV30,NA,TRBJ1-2,CAWSVRGYGYTF,TGTGCCTGGAGTGTACGGGGATATGGCTACACCTTC
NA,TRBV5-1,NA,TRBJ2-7,CASSLDRGEQYF,TGCGCCAGCAGCTTGGATCGGGGCGAGCAGTACTTC
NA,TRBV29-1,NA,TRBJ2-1,CSVAGLLTYNEQFF,TGCAGCGTTGCGGGGCTCCTCACCTACAATGAGCAGTTCTTC
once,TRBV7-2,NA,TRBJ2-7,CASSLVGQGISYEQYF,TGTGCCAGCAGCTTAGTTGGTCAGGGAATTTCTTACGAGCAGTACTTC
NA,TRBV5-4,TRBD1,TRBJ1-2,CASSSVNRGPDYGYTF,TGTGCCAGCAGCTCCGTGAACAGGGGACCGGACTATGGCTACACCTTC
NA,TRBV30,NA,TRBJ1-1,CAQTRQVRAEAFF,TGTGCCCAAACGAGACAGGTGAGGGCTGAAGCTTTCTTT
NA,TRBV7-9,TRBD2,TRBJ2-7,CASSLELAGYEQYF,TGTGCCAGCAGCTTAGAACTAGCGGGCTACGAGCAGTACTTC
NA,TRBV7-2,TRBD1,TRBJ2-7,CASSVTGTASYEQYF,TGTGCCAGCAGCGTCACCGGGACAGCGTCCTACGAGCAGTACTTC
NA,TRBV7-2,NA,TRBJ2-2,CASSFYTGELFF,TGTGCCAGCAGCTTCTACACCGGGGAGCTGTTTTTT
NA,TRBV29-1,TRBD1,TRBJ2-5,CSIRGLETQYF,TGCAGCATTAGGGGGCTGGAGACCCAGTACTTC
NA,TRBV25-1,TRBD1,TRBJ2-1,CASGPWDRSYNEQFF,TGTGCCAGCGGCCCCTGGGACAGGTCCTACAATGAGCAGTTCTTC
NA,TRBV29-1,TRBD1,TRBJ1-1,CSVEPDRGYEAFF,TGCAGCGTTGAACCCGACAGGGGGTATGAAGCTTTCTTT
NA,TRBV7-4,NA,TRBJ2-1,CASSCHNREFIAGSYNEQFF,TGTGCCAGCAGCTGCCATAACAGGGAATTTATAGCAGGGTCCTACAATGAGCAGTTCTTC
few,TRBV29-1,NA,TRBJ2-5,CSVDTRVETQYF,TGCAGCGTTGATACTCGGGTCGAGACCCAGTACTTC
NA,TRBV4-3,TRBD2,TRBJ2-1,CASSQPLAGSYNEQFF,TGCGCCAGCAGCCAGCCTCTAGCGGGCAGCTACAATGAGCAGTTCTTC
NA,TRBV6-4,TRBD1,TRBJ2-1,CASRRTGDSYNEQFF,TGTGCCAGCAGAAGGACAGGCGATTCCTACAATGAGCAGTTCTTC
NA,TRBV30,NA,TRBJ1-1,CAWRYPVGTEAFF,TGTGCCTGGAGATACCCAGTGGGCACTGAAGCTTTCTTT
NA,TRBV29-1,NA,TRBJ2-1,CSVEWGAEQFF,TGCAGCGTTGAATGGGGGGCTGAGCAGTTCTTC
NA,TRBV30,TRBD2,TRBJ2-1,CAGSVRASGRARGEQFF,TGTGCCGGGAGTGTACGGGCTAGCGGGAGGGCCCGGGGTGAGCAGTTCTTC
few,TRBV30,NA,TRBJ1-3,CAWSGNTIYF,TGTGCCTGGAGTGGAAACACCATATATTTT
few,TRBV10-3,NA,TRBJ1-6,CAISEVGTAKAPLHF,TGTGCCATCAGTGAAGTAGGGACCGCTAAAGCGCCCCTCCACTTT
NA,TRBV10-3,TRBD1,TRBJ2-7,CAIRPSDRGHEQYF,TGTGCCATCAGACCTTCGGACAGGGGCCACGAGCAGTACTTC
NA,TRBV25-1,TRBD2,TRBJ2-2,CASSERVSGEAGELFF,TGTGCCAGCAGTGAAAGGGTTAGCGGGGAAGCCGGGGAGCTGTTTTTT
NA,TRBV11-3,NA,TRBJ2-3,CASSAKQRDTQYF,TGTGCCAGCAGCGCGAAACAGCGAGATACGCAGTATTTT
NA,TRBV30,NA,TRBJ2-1,CAWSVSDNEQFF,TGTGCCTGGAGTGTTTCTGACAATGAGCAGTTCTTC
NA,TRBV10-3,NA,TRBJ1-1,CAISERVNEAFF,TGTGCCATCAGTGAACGTGTCAATGAAGCTTTCTTT
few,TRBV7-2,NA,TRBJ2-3,CASTPGGITDTQYF,TGTGCCAGCACCCCTGGGGGAATTACAGATACGCAGTATTTT
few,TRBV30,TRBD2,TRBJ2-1,CAWRGIAGVGEQFF,TGTGCCTGGAGAGGGATAGCGGGGGTGGGTGAGCAGTTCTTC
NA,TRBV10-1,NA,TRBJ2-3,CASSPSGKDTQYF,TGCGCCAGCAGCCCTTCGGGGAAAGATACGCAGTATTTT
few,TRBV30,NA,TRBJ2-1,CAWSVLGFNEQFF,TGTGCCTGGAGTGTCTTAGGTTTCAATGAGCAGTTCTTC